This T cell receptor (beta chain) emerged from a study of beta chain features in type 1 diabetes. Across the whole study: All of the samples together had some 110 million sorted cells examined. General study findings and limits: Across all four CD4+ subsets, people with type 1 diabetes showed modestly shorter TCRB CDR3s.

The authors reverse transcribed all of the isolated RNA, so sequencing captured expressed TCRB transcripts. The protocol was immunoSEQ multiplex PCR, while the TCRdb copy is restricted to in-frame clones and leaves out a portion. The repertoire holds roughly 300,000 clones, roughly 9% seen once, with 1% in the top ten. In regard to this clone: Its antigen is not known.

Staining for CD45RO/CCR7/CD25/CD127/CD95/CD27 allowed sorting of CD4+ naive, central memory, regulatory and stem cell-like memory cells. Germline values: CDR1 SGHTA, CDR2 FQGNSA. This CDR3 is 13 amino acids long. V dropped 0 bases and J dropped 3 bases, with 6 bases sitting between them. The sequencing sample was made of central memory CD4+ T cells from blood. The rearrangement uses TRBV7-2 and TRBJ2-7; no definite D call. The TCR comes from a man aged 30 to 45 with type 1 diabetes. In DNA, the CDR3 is TGTGCCAGCAGCTTAGCCGGGTACTACGAGCAGTACTTC. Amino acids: CASSLAGYYEQYF.